This T cell receptor beta chain was observed in a study of T cell repertoires in cytomegalovirus infection. Study overall: CMV epitopes used comprised recently identified HLA-C-restricted ones and well-studied HLA-B-restricted ones. Public TCR beta signature analysis indicated the presence of both CMV infection and matching HLA type.

Study-level findings and limits: Using cumulative public TCR beta family frequency, the authors identified those who carried CMV together with the relevant HLA. The ex vivo response showed dominance by HLA-C-restricted CMV-specific TCR beta clonotypes.

Regarding this clonotype: Its antigen is currently unknown.

TCRdb used MiXCR to reprocess the reads, holding one entry per CDR3 protein. Of 110,000 or so distinct CDR3 sequences listed, roughly 30% were seen once; the top ten hold roughly two fifths. This specimen was CD8+ T cells from cultured PBMCs, taken from culture after CMV antigen stimulation. The sequence was obtained from a human donor in good health (CMV status not recorded). Some clones in this sample may be carry-over from other donors' samples.

In DNA, the CDR3 is TGTGCCAGCACCTCGGGACAGGTGGGAGATACGCAGTATTTT. Protein: CASTSGQVGDTQYF. The chain carries TRBV7-8 and TRBJ2-3; 8 bases match TRBD1. This CDR3 spans 14 amino acids. The junction had 8 bases not matched to a gene; V was cut back by 7 bases and J by 5 bases. Germline V gene sequence: CDR1 SGHVS, CDR2 FQNEAQ.